This T cell receptor beta chain appears in the sequencing data of a study of T-cell memory formation after mild COVID-19. TCRdb reanalysed the 5' RACE reads using MiXCR and keeps one entry per CDR3 protein. The sample has around 300,000 distinct CDR3 sequences; 12% to 15% are singletons. Germline V CDR1 and CDR2: DFQATT, SNEGSKA (reference sequence). V shed 4 bases and J shed 0 bases, with 14 bases lying between them. The CDR3 is 15 residues long. This clonotype was detected only a few times. This chain uses TRBV20-1 with TRBJ2-3, with D perhaps assigned TRBD1 or TRBD2 (5 bases each). The clonotype was recovered from a man between 18 and 29 years old who had mild COVID-19 (a few samples of this study predate the infection). Cell type and time point are not known. Sequencing was done on a sample of PBMCs or a T cell subset sorted from them (not recorded which). The CDR3 spells CSATLDWDSTDTQYF. CDR3 sequence (DNA): TGCAGTGCTACACTTGATTGGGACAGCACAGATACGCAGTATTTT.